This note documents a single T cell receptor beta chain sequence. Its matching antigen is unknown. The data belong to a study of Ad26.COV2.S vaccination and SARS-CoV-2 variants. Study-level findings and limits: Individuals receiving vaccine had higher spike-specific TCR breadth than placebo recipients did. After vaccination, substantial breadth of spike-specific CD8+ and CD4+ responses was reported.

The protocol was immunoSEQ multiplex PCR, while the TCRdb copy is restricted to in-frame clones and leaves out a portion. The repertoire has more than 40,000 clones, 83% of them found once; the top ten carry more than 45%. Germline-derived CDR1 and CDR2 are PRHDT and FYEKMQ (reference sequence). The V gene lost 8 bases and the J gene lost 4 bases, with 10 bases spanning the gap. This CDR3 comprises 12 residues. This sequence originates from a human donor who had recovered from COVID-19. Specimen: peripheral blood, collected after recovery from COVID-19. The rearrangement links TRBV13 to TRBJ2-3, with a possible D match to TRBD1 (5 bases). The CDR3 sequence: CASQGGSDTQYF. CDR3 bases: TGTGCCAGCCAGGGTGGGTCAGATACGCAGTATTTT. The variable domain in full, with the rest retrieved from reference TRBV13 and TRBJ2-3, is AAGVIQSPRHLIKEKRETATLKCYPIPRHDTVYWYQQGPGQDPQFLISFYEKMQSDKGSIPDRFSAQQFSDYHSELNMSSLELGDSALYFCASQGGSDTQYFGPGTRLTVL.